The 24 T cell receptor beta chains below were found in one sample sequenced in a study of CD8 T cells in Susac syndrome. Random hexamers were used to reverse transcribe the RNA input (0.5 to 1 ug). TCRdb reprocessed the immunoSEQ multiplex PCR reads with MiXCR, giving one entry per CDR3 protein. The data hold around 270,000 distinct CDR3 sequences, with roughly 90% observed a single time. The sample taken for sequencing was CD8+ T cells from PBMCs. The receptors come from a human donor with multiple sclerosis.

The chain couples TRBV5-1 to TRBJ2-1; TRBD2 might be the D (6 bases). The CDR3 has 16 residues. The ends were cut back, 4 bases at V and 1 base at J, with 15 bases in the middle. Germline CDR1 and CDR2: SGHRS and YFSETQ. The CDR3: CASSPIFGGSYNEQFF. In DNA, the CDR3 is TGCGCCAGCAGCCCTATTTTTGGGGGGTCCTACAATGAGCAGTTCTTC.

This chain connects TRBV2 to TRBJ1-1; unclear D gene. Germline loops: CDR1 SNHLY, CDR2 FYNNEI. V was shortened by 8 bases and J by 0 bases, with 16 bases between the two germline ends. This CDR3 spans 15 amino acids. In nucleotides, the CDR3 is TGTGCCAGCGTGGGGTCCATAAACATGAACACTGAAGCTTTCTTT. It specifies CASVGSINMNTEAFF.

This chain links TRBV4-3 with TRBJ2-3, with 7 bases identical to TRBD2. Looked up from germline, CDR1 is LGHNA and CDR2 is YSLEER. The CDR3 contains 15 residues. The J segment lost 4 bases and the V segment lost 1 base, leaving 5 bases of the junction unmatched. This CDR3 is CASSQVIAGPDTQYF. The CDR3, as DNA: TGCGCCAGCAGCCAAGTAATAGCGGGCCCAGATACGCAGTATTTT.

The chain joins TRBV5-4 to TRBJ1-1, with D perhaps matching TRBD1 (6 bases). V lost 3 bases and J 7 bases, leaving 13 bases between the germline ends. The CDR3 loop spans 13 amino acids. From germline, CDR1 is SGHNT and CDR2 YYREEE (reference sequence). The DNA of the CDR3 is TGTGCCAGCAGCTCTCCCGGGACAAATGAAGCTTTCTTT. This codes for CASSSPGTNEAFF. The full variable domain, in which reference TRBV5-4 and TRBJ1-1 provide the parts outside the CDR3, is ETGVTQSPTHLIKTRGQQVTLRCSSQSGHNTVSWYQQALGQGPQFIFQYYREEENGRGNFPPRFSGLQFPNYSSELNVNALELDDSALYLCASSSPGTNEAFFGQGTRLTVV.

The chain links TRBV28 to TRBJ2-7; 7 nucleotides match TRBD2. V trimming: 10 bases; J trimming: 3 bases; junction bases outside the gene matches: 12. This CDR3 region has 14 residues. The germline V gene encodes CDR1 MDHEN and CDR2 SYDVKM. The CDR3 here is CATDGLDGVYEQYF. The CDR3 region has the DNA TGTGCCACCGATGGACTAGATGGAGTCTACGAGCAGTACTTC.

This chain joins TRBV29-1 and TRBJ2-7, with D possibly being TRBD1 or TRBD2 (7 bases each). Germline lookup yields CDR1 SQVTM and CDR2 ANQGSEA. The CDR3 runs 12 residues. Deletions cut 7 bases from V and 6 bases from J, with 16 bases between. The CDR3 here is CSARGDSAEQYF. In DNA form, the CDR3 reads TGCAGCGCCCGGGGGGACAGCGCCGAGCAGTACTTC.

V gene TRBV7-9 combines with J gene TRBJ1-3; no reliable D call. Looked up from germline, CDR1 is SEHNR and CDR2 is FQNEAQ (reference sequence). The CDR3 runs 15 residues. V lost 4 bases, J lost 4 bases, and 14 bases lay in between. The CDR3 nucleotides read TGTGCCAGCAGCTCCAGACCTCCTCAAGGAAACACCATATATTTT. Its translation: CASSSRPPQGNTIYF.

V and J are TRBV12-3 or TRBV12-4 and TRBJ2-3; D gene ambiguous. The ends were cut back, 5 bases at V and 0 bases at J, with 9 bases in the middle. The CDR3 is made up of 14 amino acids. The CDR3 nucleotides read TGTGCCAGCAGTGACACCGGGAGCACAGATACGCAGTATTTT. Its protein product is CASSDTGSTDTQYF.

This chain joins TRBV4-3 and TRBJ2-1; no definite D call. Deletions cut 0 bases from V and 6 bases from J, with 12 bases between. Germline V CDR1 and CDR2: LGHNA, YSLEER. The CDR3 runs to 15 residues. The CDR3 region has the DNA TGCGCCAGCAGCCAAGATTTAGTGGGAAGCAATGAGCAGTTCTTC. Translating gives CASSQDLVGSNEQFF.

This chain uses TRBV12-3 or TRBV12-4 with TRBJ2-1, with 13 bases aligning to TRBD2. The CDR3 sequence is 16 residues long. V shed 0 bases, J shed 6 bases, and the junction held 2 bases outside the gene matches. Here the CDR3 reads CASSLARLAGGNEQFF. The CDR3 coding sequence is TGTGCCAGCAGTTTAGCTCGACTAGCGGGAGGCAATGAGCAGTTCTTC.

This chain uses TRBV28 with TRBJ2-1; the D is unclear. Germline V gene sequence: CDR1 MDHEN, CDR2 SYDVKM. V gave up 3 bases and J gave up 8 bases, with 11 bases separating them. The CDR3 runs 13 residues. CDR3 sequence reads: CASSFRTDDEQFF. As DNA, the CDR3 is TGTGCCAGCAGTTTCCGGACGGACGATGAGCAGTTCTTC.

The rearrangement uses TRBV6-2 or TRBV6-3 and TRBJ2-7, with D possibly being TRBD2 (7 bases). Deletions cut 0 bases from V and 5 bases from J, with 17 bases between. The CDR3 is 16 amino acids. Germline V gene data show CDR1 as MNHEY and CDR2 as SVGEGT. In DNA, the CDR3 is TGTGCCAGCAGTTACTCGGTCGGGGGGCGCGAGGACGAGCAGTACTTC. Protein: CASSYSVGGREDEQYF.

The CDR3 here is CASTPGEGGNIQYF. CDR3 in DNA: TGTGCCAGCACCCCGGGGGAGGGAGGAAACATTCAGTACTTC. The chain recombines TRBV12-3 or TRBV12-4 with TRBJ2-4, with 7 bases lining up with TRBD2. Losses at the gene ends were 7 bases for V and 6 bases for J; bases not matched to a gene: 9. The CDR3 sequence is 14 residues long.

The rearrangement links TRBV12-3 or TRBV12-4 to TRBJ1-2; 10 nucleotides align to TRBD1. The CDR3 loop spans 16 amino acids. The V segment lost 6 bases and the J segment 5 bases; nucleotides outside the gene matches: 12. The CDR3 loop reads CASSKPGQGFSYGYTF. The DNA of the CDR3 is TGTGCCAGCAGCAAGCCGGGACAGGGGTTCAGTTATGGCTACACCTTC.

This chain links TRBV7-9 with TRBJ2-1; D gene ambiguous. The germline V and J ends were trimmed by 4 bases and 0 bases, with 7 bases remaining between them. There are 14 residues in the CDR3. Germline V CDR1 and CDR2: SEHNR, FQNEAQ (reference sequence). The CDR3 here is CASSWPSSYNEQFF. The CDR3 DNA sequence: TGTGCCAGCAGCTGGCCGAGCTCCTACAATGAGCAGTTCTTC.

The chain is built from TRBV30 and TRBJ2-3, with 11 bases lining up with TRBD2. The CDR3 has 15 amino acids. The ends lost 5 bases at V and 10 bases at J; junction bases unmatched: 14. Germline V gene data show CDR1 as GTSNPN and CDR2 as SVGIG (reference sequence). In DNA, the CDR3 is TGTGCCTGGGACCTAGCGGGAGGTAACCTCTCGCCGCAGTATTTT. Translated: CAWDLAGGNLSPQYF.

The genes are TRBV6-2 or TRBV6-3 and TRBJ2-7; TRBD2 might be the D (6 bases). CDR1 MNHEY and CDR2 SVGEGT come from the germline V gene. The CDR3 has 14 residues. Trimming left V 2 bases short and J 2 bases short, with 10 bases between. CDR3 region: CASSYTRGTYEQYF. The DNA for the CDR3 is TGTGCCAGCAGTTACACCCGGGGGACCTACGAGCAGTACTTC.

The rearrangement uses TRBV11-2 and TRBJ2-1; possible D gene TRBD2, 5 bases. The CDR3 length is 14 residues. V lost 1 base to trimming and J lost 10 bases, with 14 bases between them. Per the germline V gene, CDR1 is SGHAT and CDR2 is FQNNGV. CDR3 residues: CASSLGLAPGEQFF. The DNA for the CDR3 is TGTGCCAGCAGCTTAGGGTTAGCGCCGGGGGAGCAGTTCTTC.

This rearrangement joins TRBV11-2 to TRBJ2-2; TRBD2 is a possible D gene (5 bases). The germline CDR1 and CDR2 sequences are SGHAT and FQNNGV. The V end was cut by 5 bases, the J end by 0 bases, with 10 bases between. The CDR3 loop spans 15 amino acids. The CDR3 loop is CASSLRGANTGELFF. The CDR3 DNA reads TGTGCCAGCAGCCTCCGGGGTGCGAACACCGGGGAGCTGTTTTTT.

The chain is built from TRBV5-1 and TRBJ2-3; a possible D gene is TRBD2 (5 bases). The CDR3 spans 16 residues. CDR1 and CDR2 from the germline V gene are SGHRS and YFSETQ. V was pared by 5 bases and J by 2 bases, with 18 bases between. CDR3 residues: CASRPADGLNTDTQYF. The DNA for the CDR3 is TGCGCCAGCAGACCAGCGGACGGCCTTAACACAGATACGCAGTATTTT.

V gene TRBV27 combines with J gene TRBJ2-2, with 12 bases aligning to TRBD2. V lost 6 bases and J lost 3; bases outside the gene matches: 5. The CDR3 is made up of 16 amino acids. Germline V lookup: CDR1 MNHEY, CDR2 SMNVEV (reference sequence). The CDR3 sequence is CASRLAGGMDTGELFF. In DNA form, the CDR3 reads TGTGCCAGCAGGCTAGCGGGAGGGATGGACACCGGGGAGCTGTTTTTT.

CDR3: CASSSTEGPYYEQYF. The CDR3 DNA is TGTGCCAGCAGCTCCACCGAGGGGCCGTACTACGAGCAGTACTTC. The rearrangement joins TRBV7-9 to TRBJ2-7; the D call may be TRBD1 or TRBD2 (5 bases each). V was pared by 4 bases and J by 3 bases, with 16 bases between. The CDR3 is made up of 15 amino acids. Germline V gene data show CDR1 as SEHNR and CDR2 as FQNEAQ (reference sequence).

The chain carries TRBV6-2 or TRBV6-3 and TRBJ1-6, with D possibly being TRBD1 (5 bases). Trimming took 4 bases from V and 8 from J, leaving 15 bases between them. The CDR3 sequence is 15 residues long. Looked up from germline, CDR1 is MNHEY and CDR2 is SVGEGT. CDR3 amino acids: CASSSHRDGYSPLHF. The CDR3 DNA reads as TGTGCCAGCAGTTCACACCGGGACGGCTATTCACCCCTCCACTTT.

This CDR3 reads CATSDFAGITDTQYF. The DNA for the CDR3 is TGTGCCACCAGTGATTTTGCCGGGATCACAGATACGCAGTATTTT. The V call is TRBV24-1, the J call TRBJ2-3, with a weak D call TRBD2 (5 bases). CDR1 is KGHDR and CDR2 is SFDVKD in the germline V gene. This CDR3 region has 15 residues. Deletions cut 1 base from V and 2 bases from J, with 9 bases between.